The 30 T cell receptor beta chains in this list originate from one sample, sequenced in a study of T-cell memory formation after mild COVID-19. TCRdb called the 5' RACE reads again in MiXCR, with one record for every CDR3 protein. The sample holds 350,000 or so distinct CDR3 sequences, over 20% seen once. The sequenced material came from PBMCs or a T cell subset sorted from them (not recorded which). All receptors derive from an adult woman who had mild COVID-19 (a few samples of this study predate the infection). Cell type and time point are not known.

The rearrangement uses TRBV2 and TRBJ2-3; the match to TRBD1 covers 7 bases. The CDR3 runs to 12 residues. The ends lost 8 bases at V and 7 bases at J; junction bases unmatched: 6. The germline gives CDR1 SNHLY, CDR2 FYNNEI. In DNA form, the CDR3 reads TGTGCCAGCGTGAAAGGGGGCTATACGCAGTATTTT. The encoded protein is CASVKGGYTQYF.

This clonotype showed up just a few times. The V call is TRBV2, the J call TRBJ2-1; 10 bases match TRBD2. Per germline, CDR1 SNHLY and CDR2 FYNNEI. The ends lost 1 base at V and 7 bases at J; junction bases unmatched: 4. The CDR3 consists of 15 residues. The CDR3 protein is CASSEDPAGGNEQFF. CDR3 in DNA: TGTGCCAGCAGTGAAGACCCAGCGGGGGGGAATGAGCAGTTCTTC.

This chain links TRBV29-1 with TRBJ2-1; weak D call: TRBD2 (6 bases). Germline CDR1 and CDR2: SQVTM and ANQGSEA. Between the trimmed V and J ends, which lost 1 base and 8 bases, there was a span of 12 bases. The length of the CDR3 is 13 residues. The CDR3 here is CSVEGAGMDEQFF. The CDR3 DNA is TGCAGCGTTGAAGGGGCGGGGATGGATGAGCAGTTCTTC.

This clonotype was detected only a few times. The gene calls are TRBV7-9 and TRBJ1-1; no clear D gene. CDR3 length equals 13 residues. Germline CDR1 reads SEHNR; CDR2 reads FQNEAQ (reference sequence). V lost 5 bases and J 5 bases, leaving 12 bases between the germline ends. CDR3 amino acids: CASSHGKETEAFF. CDR3 sequence (DNA): TGTGCCAGCAGCCACGGAAAGGAGACTGAAGCTTTCTTT.

A few counts support this clonotype. The chain links TRBV12-3 or TRBV12-4 to TRBJ2-3; D remains ambiguous. V was cut by 5 bases and J by 4 bases, with 19 bases left in between. This CDR3 region has 16 residues. The CDR3 DNA reads as TGTGCCAGCAGTCTTGAGCCAAGACGGCCCTCAGATACGCAGTATTTT. This gives the protein CASSLEPRRPSDTQYF.

The genes are TRBV3-1 and TRBJ2-3; 8 bases map to TRBD2. V was clipped by 4 bases and J by 5 bases; unmatched bases: 8. The CDR3 is 15 residues long. Per germline, CDR1 LGHDT and CDR2 YNNKEL (reference sequence). CDR3 region: CASSRSGGPQDTQYF. CDR3 sequence (DNA): TGTGCCAGCAGCCGCTCGGGAGGGCCACAAGATACGCAGTATTTT.

This clonotype was seen more than once but under ten times. V usage is TRBV29-1 and J usage is TRBJ1-2; D not certain. The germline V gene has CDR1 SQVTM and CDR2 ANQGSEA. The CDR3 has 10 amino acids. V gave up 4 bases and J gave up 3 bases, with 3 bases separating them. CDR3 amino acids: CSVADYGYTF. The CDR3 DNA reads as TGCAGCGTTGCCGACTATGGCTACACCTTC.

This clonotype was observed a few times. The chain recombines TRBV24-1 with TRBJ2-5, with D possibly being TRBD2 (5 bases). CDR1 KGHDR and CDR2 SFDVKD come from the germline V gene. The CDR3 is made up of 14 amino acids. V was clipped by 0 bases and J by 5 bases, with 9 bases between them. Here the CDR3 DNA reads TGTGCCACCAGTGATTTGGGGGAGTTGGAGACCCAGTACTTC. Translating it yields CATSDLGELETQYF.

The V and J genes are TRBV7-9 and TRBJ2-1, with D maybe TRBD2 (6 bases). This CDR3 contains 15 residues. The germline CDR1 and CDR2 sequences are SEHNR and FQNEAQ (reference sequence). V was clipped by 1 base and J by 2 bases, with 9 bases between them. Written as DNA, the CDR3 is TGTGCCAGCAGCTTAGTGGGAGGACCCTACAATGAGCAGTTCTTC. This sequence encodes CASSLVGGPYNEQFF.

This clonotype has more than one count but fewer than ten. The rearrangement links TRBV18 to TRBJ2-1; D not resolved. The CDR3 covers 10 residues. Trimming cost V 3 bases and J 8 bases, with 2 bases left between them. Germline V gene sequence: CDR1 KGHSH, CDR2 LQKENI. CDR3 sequence (DNA): TGTGCCAGCTCACCGGATGAGCAGTTCTTC. The encoded protein is CASSPDEQFF.

This rearrangement joins TRBV5-4 to TRBJ2-3; 11 bases fit TRBD2. This CDR3 is 16 amino acids long. Unmatched junction bases numbered 6, after V lost 4 bases and J lost 2 bases. From germline, CDR1 is SGHNT and CDR2 YYREEE (reference sequence). The CDR3 protein is CASSLKLAGVTDTQYF. The CDR3 coding sequence is TGTGCCAGCAGCCTGAAACTAGCGGGGGTCACAGATACGCAGTATTTT.

In regard to this clonotype: At one boundary the junction diverges from the germline segment, which might be a read error. The chain has TRBV7-7 and TRBJ2-1; TRBD2 is a possible D gene (5 bases). Germline V CDR1 and CDR2: SSHAT, FNYEAQ (reference sequence). The CDR3 runs to 15 residues. The CDR3 reads CASSLAPDLYNEQFF. The CDR3 coding sequence is TGTGCTAGCAGCTTAGCCCCGGACTTATACAATGAGCAGTTCTTC.

CDR3 region: CASSAVGGDTEAFF. The CDR3 DNA reads TGTGCCAGCAGCGCCGTGGGGGGAGACACTGAAGCTTTCTTT. This chain joins TRBV7-6 and TRBJ1-1, with a tentative D call TRBD1 (5 bases). The CDR3 covers 14 residues. Looked up from germline, CDR1 is SGHVS and CDR2 is FNYEAQ. V lost 5 bases to trimming and J lost 3 bases, with 13 bases between them.

This clonotype came up a few times. The J gene is TRBJ2-1, the V gene TRBV5-1; the D call may be TRBD1 or TRBD2 (5 bases each). Germline CDR1 and CDR2: SGHRS and YFSETQ. This CDR3 has 17 amino acids. The V and J ends lost 0 bases and 6 bases respectively, with 19 bases between them. CDR3 region: CASSLGDGTDLFNEQFF. The CDR3 coding sequence is TGCGCCAGCAGCTTGGGGGACGGGACGGACCTCTTCAATGAGCAGTTCTTC.

The chain carries TRBV5-1 and TRBJ2-7, with a possible D match to TRBD1 (6 bases). The CDR3 is made up of 13 amino acids. CDR1 and CDR2 from the germline V gene are SGHRS and YFSETQ. V was trimmed by 6 bases and J by 2 bases, leaving 12 bases between them. CDR3 amino acids: CASTPGHTYEQYF. The CDR3, as DNA: TGCGCCAGCACTCCGGGACATACCTACGAGCAGTACTTC.

V and J are TRBV12-3 or TRBV12-4 and TRBJ2-4; 14 bases agree with TRBD2. The CDR3 covers 19 residues. With V trimmed by 4 bases and J by 0 bases, 8 bases remained unmatched. Written as DNA, the CDR3 is TGTGCCAGCAGTTCGGGACTAGCGGGAGTGATCCAAGCCAAAAACATTCAGTACTTC. Amino acids: CASSSGLAGVIQAKNIQYF.

This chain uses TRBV15 with TRBJ2-3; no firm D call. CDR1 LNHNV and CDR2 YYDKDF come from the germline V gene (reference sequence). With 3 bases removed from V and 4 bases from J, the gap between germline ends came to 8 bases. CDR3 length: 13 amino acids. The CDR3 coding sequence is TGTGCCACCAGCAGGCAGGATTCAGATACGCAGTATTTT. It specifies CATSRQDSDTQYF.

This clonotype has more than one count but fewer than ten. The gene calls are TRBV29-1 and TRBJ1-5; D unresolved. The CDR3 has 15 amino acids. V shed 4 bases and J shed 0 bases, with 13 bases lying between them. Germline V CDR1 and CDR2: SQVTM, ANQGSEA. The CDR3 DNA is TGCAGCGTTGTACTGGCAGCCTATAGCAATCAGCCCCAGCATTTT. This gives the protein CSVVLAAYSNQPQHF.

The rearrangement links TRBV9 to TRBJ2-1; no clear D gene. The CDR3 has 13 residues. V lost 0 bases and J lost 5, with 6 bases in between. CDR1 and CDR2 from the germline V gene are SGDLS and YYNGEE. The CDR3 coding sequence is TGTGCCAGCAGCGTAGACAGCGACAATGAGCAGTTCTTC. Amino acids: CASSVDSDNEQFF. The variable domain in full, completed from reference TRBV9 and TRBJ2-1, reads DSGVTQTPKHLITATGQRVTLRCSPRSGDLSVYWYQQSLDQGLQFLIQYYNGEERAKGNILERFSAQQFPDLHSELNLSSLELGDSALYFCASSVDSDNEQFFGPGTRLTVL.

This clonotype has just a few counts. This CDR3 is CSAPHAGGDTQYF. For the CDR3, the DNA is TGCAGTGCCCCCCATGCGGGAGGGGATACGCAGTATTTT. V and J are TRBV20-1 and TRBJ2-3; 9 bases map to TRBD2. The CDR3 covers 13 residues. The J segment lost 6 bases and the V segment lost 6 bases, leaving 7 bases of the junction unmatched. Germline loops: CDR1 DFQATT, CDR2 SNEGSKA (reference sequence).

The rearrangement uses TRBV10-3 and TRBJ1-2, with D tentatively TRBD1 (5 bases). Between the trimmed V and J ends, which lost 10 bases and 4 bases, there was a span of 25 bases. This CDR3 comprises 16 residues. CDR1 is ENHRY and CDR2 is SYGVKD in the germline V gene. As DNA, the CDR3 is TGTGCCACGACGGCAGGGACCGGTTTGGGGGGCTATGGCTACACCTTC. Translating gives CATTAGTGLGGYGYTF.

The gene calls are TRBV29-1 and TRBJ2-7; unclear D gene. The CDR3 sequence is 15 residues long. Germline V gives CDR1 SQVTM, CDR2 ANQGSEA. Trimming left V 5 bases short and J 3 bases short, with 20 bases between. The CDR3 is CSVRSEATQNYEQYF. For the CDR3, the DNA is TGCAGCGTTCGATCAGAGGCCACCCAAAACTACGAGCAGTACTTC.

The chain recombines TRBV4-2 with TRBJ1-2, with 7 bases aligning to TRBD1. The CDR3 has 15 residues. Germline values: CDR1 LGHNA, CDR2 YNFKEQ. With V trimmed by 2 bases and J by 7 bases, 10 bases remained unmatched. CDR3 protein: CASSQNGQVDGGYTF. The DNA of the CDR3 is TGTGCCAGCAGCCAAAACGGACAGGTGGATGGTGGCTACACCTTC.

V usage is TRBV20-1 and J usage is TRBJ2-7; D remains ambiguous. V gave up 0 bases and J gave up 2 bases, with 17 bases separating them. Germline-derived CDR1 and CDR2 are DFQATT and SNEGSKA (reference sequence). The CDR3 length is 16 residues. For the CDR3, the DNA is TGCAGTGCTAGAGATCATGAGGACCCGGGCACCTACGAGCAGTACTTC. Its translation is CSARDHEDPGTYEQYF.

The chain couples TRBV11-2 to TRBJ1-1; 7 bases fit TRBD1. This CDR3 comprises 15 residues. Germline assignment: CDR1 SGHAT and CDR2 FQNNGV. V was pared by 5 bases and J by 5 bases, with 11 bases of the junction left unmatched. The CDR3 here is CASSQRPTGTTEAFF. CDR3 sequence (DNA): TGTGCCAGCAGCCAACGTCCGACAGGGACAACTGAAGCTTTCTTT.

The CDR3 DNA sequence: TGTGCCAGCAGCTCGCAGTCGGGACAGGGTTTTGGCTACACCTTC. Its translation is CASSSQSGQGFGYTF. The V call is TRBV7-9, the J call TRBJ1-2, with 9 bases fitting TRBD1. V lost 4 bases and J lost 7; bases outside the gene matches: 10. CDR1 and CDR2 (germline): SEHNR, FQNEAQ (reference sequence). The CDR3 runs to 15 residues. Variable domain in full (rest from reference TRBV7-9 and TRBJ1-2): DTGVSQNPRHKITKRGQNVTFRCDPISEHNRLYWYRQTLGQGPEFLTYFQNEAQLEKSRLLSDRFSAERPKGSFSTLEIQRTEQGDSAMYLCASSSQSGQGFGYTFGSGTRLTVV.

The chain combines TRBV7-9 with TRBJ2-3, with D possibly TRBD2 on 6 matching bases. The CDR3 is 16 residues long. Germline CDR1 reads SEHNR; CDR2 reads FQNEAQ (reference sequence). V gave up 5 bases and J gave up 0 bases, with 15 bases separating them. The DNA of the CDR3 is TGTGCCAGCAGCGAGGGACTGTCCCCTAGCACAGATACGCAGTATTTT. It codes for CASSEGLSPSTDTQYF.

The gene calls are TRBV27 and TRBJ2-7; the match to TRBD2 covers 9 bases. J lost 2 bases, V lost 4 bases, and 6 bases had no gene match. There are 15 residues in the CDR3. Germline lookup yields CDR1 MNHEY and CDR2 SMNVEV (reference sequence). The DNA of the CDR3 is TGTGCCAGCAGTTCCCGCCTAGCGGGACCCTACGAGCAGTACTTC. Its translation: CASSSRLAGPYEQYF.

This clonotype was counted a few times. The gene calls are TRBV24-1 and TRBJ2-1; 10 nucleotides match TRBD1. The CDR3 spans 16 residues. Germline trimming cut 6 bases from V and 3 bases from J; bases unmatched to any gene: 7. Germline-derived CDR1 and CDR2 are KGHDR and SFDVKD. The CDR3 DNA sequence: TGTGCCACCAGTCCGCCGGGACAGGGGATCTACAATGAGCAGTTCTTC. Residues: CATSPPGQGIYNEQFF.

This clonotype has more than one count but fewer than ten. The chain uses TRBV7-3 and TRBJ2-5; 15 nucleotides agree with TRBD2. V lost 5 bases to trimming and J lost 4 bases; unmatched junction nucleotides: 5. Germline V gene sequence: CDR1 SGHTA, CDR2 FQGTGA. This CDR3 comprises 16 residues. The CDR3 nucleotides read TGTGCCAGCAGCAAGGGACTAGCGGGGGGCGGAGAGACCCAGTACTTC. Amino acids: CASSKGLAGGGETQYF.